This T cell receptor (beta chain) stems from a study of blood T cell repertoires in COVID-19. Enrolled through a virtual design, the participants were between 18 and 89 years of age and came from under 25 US areas. In this sample, this clone turned up a few times. TCRdb keeps only in-frame clones here, not all; method: immunoSEQ multiplex PCR. The table lists 150,000 to 200,000 clones, around 76% of them singletons. Sequenced sample: PBMCs or T cells enriched from blood (not recorded which). This receptor was identified in a woman aged 45-65 years with acute COVID-19.

Here the CDR3 reads CASRGGAASSYNEQFF. DNA of the CDR3: TGTGCCAGCAGAGGCGGCGCAGCTAGCTCCTACAATGAGCAGTTCTTC. This sequence joins TRBV3-1 (or the pseudogene TRBV3-2) and TRBJ2-1, with D unresolved. CDR1 and CDR2 (germline): LGHDT, YNNKEL (reference sequence). V was clipped by 6 bases and J by 0 bases, with 15 bases between them. The CDR3 contains 16 residues.